What follows is one TCR beta chain and its context. V was cut by 0 bases and J by 7 bases, with 11 bases left in between. The CDR3 totals 15 residues. In germline, CDR1 is SGHRS, CDR2 YFSETQ. Vbeta (60) and Jbeta (13) primers were used in the PCR. Sequenced by immunoSEQ multiplex PCR; TCRdb stores in-frame clones only, minus some. The table lists 70,000 to 95,000 clones, more than 55% of them singletons. The source of the sample is a study of cytomegalovirus exposure and HLA in healthy donors. The chain joins TRBV5-1 to TRBJ1-6, with no clear D. Material for sequencing was PBMCs. The receptor was isolated from a woman aged 25 to 39 in good health and CMV-seropositive. The CDR3 sequence is CASSLEAGENSPLHF. The CDR3 DNA reads as TGCGCCAGCAGCTTGGAGGCAGGTGAGAATTCACCCCTCCACTTT.